This T cell receptor beta chain appears in the sequencing data of a study of shared clonotypes between healthy human individuals. Donors included only healthy HIV-negative adults lacking recent acute infections or vaccinations. CD45RA-negative memory and CD45RA+ naive subsets were split from the CD4+ cells. The CDR3 extends over 16 amino acids. The germline CDR1 and CDR2 sequences are MGHRA and YSYEKL. Between the trimmed V and J ends, which lost 0 bases and 5 bases, there was a span of 16 bases. On sorted subsets, replicate PCRs used approximately 190 ng DNA, or tens of thousands of T cell genomes. Authors' processing steps: Filtering was not the same, since immunoSEQ gave junction-only sequences without quality scores. Profiled with immunoSEQ multiplex PCR; TCRdb holds only in-frame clones, not every one. Clone size and the V and J calls come from that table; the DNA yielded D and trimming. The table has 190,000 or so clones, 85% to 95% seen once.

The rearrangement links TRBV4-1 to TRBJ1-2; D is ambiguous. Specimen: naive CD4+ T cells sorted from blood. Subset of the sample: CD45RA+ positively selected. This receptor was obtained from a woman in her twenties or thirties in good health. The CDR3 DNA sequence: TGCGCCAGCAGCCAAGAGGCCCGAGTTCTGGGTTATGGCTACACCTTC. Residues: CASSQEARVLGYGYTF.